Listed here is a single T cell receptor (beta chain). Its antigen is not known. This sample is drawn from a study of CD8 T cells in Susac syndrome. In germline, CDR1 is MNHNS, CDR2 SASEGT. Trimming removed 4 bases from V and 8 bases from J, with 10 bases in between. There are 12 residues in the CDR3. Random-hexamer reverse transcription was applied to about 0.45 to 1 ug RNA. The immunoSEQ assay covered 54 Vbeta and 13 Jbeta segments for CDR3. TCRdb called the immunoSEQ multiplex PCR reads again in MiXCR, with one record for every CDR3 protein. The repertoire has just over 300,000 distinct CDR3 sequences, 92% of them found once; the top ten carry about 0.07%. Study-wide results and caveats: The study acknowledged a relatively small number of individuals in its TCR sequencing and HLA analysis.

CD8+ and CD4+ blood T cells underwent TCR beta sequencing. TEMRA cells were enriched by FACS, while CD8+ and CD4+ T cells were obtained through a negative isolation that was performed magnetically. This chain links TRBV6-1 with TRBJ2-3; D unclear. The source is a human donor with multiple sclerosis. The source material was CD4+ T cells from PBMCs. CDR3 coding DNA: TGTGCCAGCAGTGGCCCCCCCGGTACGCAGTATTTT. As protein: CASSGPPGTQYF.